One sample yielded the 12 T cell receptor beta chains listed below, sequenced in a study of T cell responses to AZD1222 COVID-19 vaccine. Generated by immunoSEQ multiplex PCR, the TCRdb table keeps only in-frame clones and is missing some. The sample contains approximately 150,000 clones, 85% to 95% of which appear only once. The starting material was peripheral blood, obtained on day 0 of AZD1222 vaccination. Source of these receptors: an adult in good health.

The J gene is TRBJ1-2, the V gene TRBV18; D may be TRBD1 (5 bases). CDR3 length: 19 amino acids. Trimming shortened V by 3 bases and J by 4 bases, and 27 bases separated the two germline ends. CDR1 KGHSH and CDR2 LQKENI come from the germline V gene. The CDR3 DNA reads TGTGCCAGCTCACCGAGGGGCCAGGGACTAGTTCCAGGGCCCTATGGCTACACCTTC. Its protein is CASSPRGQGLVPGPYGYTF. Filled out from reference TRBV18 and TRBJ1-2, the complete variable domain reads NAGVMQNPRHLVRRRGQEARLRCSPMKGHSHVYWYRQLPEEGLKFMVYLQKENIIDESGMPKERFSAEFPKEGPSILRIQQVVRGDSAAYFCASSPRGQGLVPGPYGYTFGSGTRLTVV.

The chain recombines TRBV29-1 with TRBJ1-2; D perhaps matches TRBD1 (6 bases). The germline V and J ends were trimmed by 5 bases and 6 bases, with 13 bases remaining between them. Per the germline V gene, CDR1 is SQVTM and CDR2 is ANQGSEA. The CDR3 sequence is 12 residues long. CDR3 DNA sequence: TGCAGCGTTAGAACAGGGAGCGATGGCTACACCTTC. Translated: CSVRTGSDGYTF.

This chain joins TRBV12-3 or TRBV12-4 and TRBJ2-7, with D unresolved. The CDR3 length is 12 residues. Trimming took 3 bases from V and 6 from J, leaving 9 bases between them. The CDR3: CASSLSSGEQYF. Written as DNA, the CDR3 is TGTGCCAGCAGTTTGTCGTCCGGCGAGCAGTACTTC.

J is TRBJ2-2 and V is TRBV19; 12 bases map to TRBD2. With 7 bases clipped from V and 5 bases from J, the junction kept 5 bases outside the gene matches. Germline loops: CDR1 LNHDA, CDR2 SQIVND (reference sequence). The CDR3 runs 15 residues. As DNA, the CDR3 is TGTGCCAGTACCCGACTAGCGGGGGAAACCGGGGAGCTGTTTTTT. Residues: CASTRLAGETGELFF.

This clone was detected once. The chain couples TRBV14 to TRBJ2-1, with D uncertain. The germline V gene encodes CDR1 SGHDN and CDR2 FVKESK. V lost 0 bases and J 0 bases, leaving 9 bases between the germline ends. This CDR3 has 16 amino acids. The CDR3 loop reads CASSQDWGYSYNEQFF. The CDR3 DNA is TGTGCCAGCAGCCAAGATTGGGGATACTCCTACAATGAGCAGTTCTTC.

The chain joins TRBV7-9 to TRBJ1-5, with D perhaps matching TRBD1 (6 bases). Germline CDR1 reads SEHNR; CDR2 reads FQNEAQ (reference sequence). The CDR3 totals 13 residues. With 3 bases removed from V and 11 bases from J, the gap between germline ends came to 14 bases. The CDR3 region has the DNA TGTGCCAGCAGCTTTAACAGGGAAGTAGCCCAGCATTTT. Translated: CASSFNREVAQHF.

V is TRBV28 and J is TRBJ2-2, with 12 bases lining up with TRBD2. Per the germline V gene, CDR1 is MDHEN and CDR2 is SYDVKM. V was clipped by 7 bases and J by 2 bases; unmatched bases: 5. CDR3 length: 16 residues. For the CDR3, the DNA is TGTGCCAGCAATCTAGCGGGAGGGCCTAACACCGGGGAGCTGTTTTTT. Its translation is CASNLAGGPNTGELFF.

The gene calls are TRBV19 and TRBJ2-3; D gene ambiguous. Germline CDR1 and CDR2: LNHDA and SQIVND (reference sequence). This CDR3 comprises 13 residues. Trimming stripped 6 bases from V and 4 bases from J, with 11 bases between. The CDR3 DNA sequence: TGTGCCAGTAGCGGACGAGGACCAGATACGCAGTATTTT. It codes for CASSGRGPDTQYF.

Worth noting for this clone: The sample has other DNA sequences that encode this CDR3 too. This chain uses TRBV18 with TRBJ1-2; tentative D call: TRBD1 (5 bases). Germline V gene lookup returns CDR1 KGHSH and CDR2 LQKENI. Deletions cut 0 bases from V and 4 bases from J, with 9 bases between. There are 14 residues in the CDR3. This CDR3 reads CASSPPTETYGYTF. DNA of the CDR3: TGTGCCAGCTCACCACCGACAGAAACCTATGGCTACACCTTC.

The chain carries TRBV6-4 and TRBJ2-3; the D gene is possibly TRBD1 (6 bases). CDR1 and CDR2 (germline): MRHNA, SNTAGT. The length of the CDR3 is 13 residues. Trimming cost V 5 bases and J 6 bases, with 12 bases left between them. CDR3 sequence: CASSQGPVDTQYF. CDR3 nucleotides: TGTGCCAGCAGTCAGGGGCCGGTGGATACGCAGTATTTT.

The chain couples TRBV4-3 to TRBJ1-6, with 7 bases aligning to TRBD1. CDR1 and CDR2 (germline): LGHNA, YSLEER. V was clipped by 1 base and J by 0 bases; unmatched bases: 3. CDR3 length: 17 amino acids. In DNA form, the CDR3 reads TGCGCCAGCAGCCAAGCGGGGGACAGCTCCTATAATTCACCCCTCCACTTT. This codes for CASSQAGDSSYNSPLHF.

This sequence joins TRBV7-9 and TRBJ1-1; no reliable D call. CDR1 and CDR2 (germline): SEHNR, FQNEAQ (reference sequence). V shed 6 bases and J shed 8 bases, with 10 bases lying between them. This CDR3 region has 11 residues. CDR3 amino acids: CASRSQREAFF. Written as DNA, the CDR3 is TGTGCCAGCAGATCACAAAGGGAAGCTTTCTTT.